The 7 T cell receptor beta chains presented below share a single source sample, sequenced in a study of OX40 agonist ivuxolimab in advanced cancers. Here immunoSEQ multiplex PCR was the method, and the copy in TCRdb shows in-frame clones only, minus some. This sample has over 60,000 clones, with 87% found just once. Material: CD4+ or CD8+ T cells sorted from blood, obtained in a trial of the OX40 agonist ivuxolimab. The receptors were gathered from an adult with an advanced solid tumor such as melanoma, head and neck, liver or kidney cancer.

The chain has TRBV19 and TRBJ2-3; D call uncertain. Germline values: CDR1 LNHDA, CDR2 SQIVND (reference sequence). The length of the CDR3 is 14 residues. V dropped 7 bases and J dropped 3 bases, with 14 bases sitting between them. DNA for the CDR3: TGTGCCAGTAAAAGGGCCTATTCGACAGATACGCAGTATTTT. It encodes CASKRAYSTDTQYF.

This clone was counted a few times. The V gene is TRBV7-2, the J gene TRBJ1-1; TRBD1 might be the D (6 bases). The CDR3 covers 12 residues. Trimming cost V 5 bases and J 8 bases, with 12 bases left between them. Germline assignment: CDR1 SGHTA and CDR2 FQGNSA. CDR3 in amino acids: CASSPGQFEAFF. The CDR3 DNA reads TGTGCCAGCAGCCCCGGACAGTTCGAAGCTTTCTTT.

The chain couples TRBV28 to TRBJ2-7; TRBD2 matches at 10 bases. Germline assignment: CDR1 MDHEN and CDR2 SYDVKM. J was trimmed by 1 base and V by 11 bases; bases with no gene match: 5. The CDR3 has 13 residues. The CDR3 nucleotides read TGTGCCGGACAGACTAGCGGGTCCTACGAGCAGTACTTC. Amino acid sequence: CAGQTSGSYEQYF.

The gene calls are TRBV10-3 and TRBJ2-1; D call uncertain. The CDR3 runs to 15 residues. Trimming shortened V by 2 bases and J by 3 bases, and 11 bases separated the two germline ends. CDR1 and CDR2 (germline): ENHRY, SYGVKD. CDR3 sequence reads: CAISEPNRNYNEQFF. The CDR3 DNA sequence: TGTGCCATCAGTGAGCCGAACAGAAACTACAATGAGCAGTTCTTC.

The chain has TRBV7-2 and TRBJ1-2; D uncertain. Germline V gene lookup returns CDR1 SGHTA and CDR2 FQGNSA. Trimming cost V 5 bases and J 7 bases, with 8 bases left between them. The CDR3 is 11 amino acids. CDR3: CASSPRSGYTF. In nucleotides, the CDR3 is TGTGCCAGCAGCCCTAGGAGTGGCTACACCTTC. The full variable domain, in which reference TRBV7-2 and TRBJ1-2 provide the parts outside the CDR3, is GAGVSQSPSNKVTEKGKDVELRCDPISGHTALYWYRQSLGQGLEFLIYFQGNSAPDKSGLPSDRFSAERTGGSVSTLTIQRTQQEDSAVYLCASSPRSGYTFGSGTRLTVV.

The table lists this clone with a count of one. The gene calls are TRBV9 and TRBJ2-1; TRBD2 might be the D (6 bases). Between the trimmed V and J ends, which lost 0 bases and 8 bases, there was a span of 15 bases. Per germline, CDR1 SGDLS and CDR2 YYNGEE. The CDR3 covers 15 residues. For the CDR3, the DNA is TGTGCCAGCAGCGTAGCCTGGGACTGGACCTATGAGCAGTTCTTC. This gives the protein CASSVAWDWTYEQFF.

This chain uses TRBV29-1 with TRBJ2-7; 13 nucleotides agree with TRBD2. V shed 6 bases, J shed 6 bases, and the junction held 11 bases outside the gene matches. The CDR3 covers 15 residues. Germline V gene lookup returns CDR1 SQVTM and CDR2 ANQGSEA. CDR3 residues: CSVGGLAGELFEQYF. In DNA form, the CDR3 reads TGCAGCGTAGGTGGACTAGCGGGAGAATTATTCGAGCAGTACTTC.